Presented here are 13 T cell receptor beta chains from one specimen sequenced in a study of identical twins. TCRdb analysed the 5' RACE reads with MiXCR anew, one entry per CDR3 protein. Of about 240,000 distinct CDR3 sequences listed, more than 9.5% were seen once; the top ten hold 4% to 5%. Separately, the same data were catalogued under a study of yellow fever vaccine responses in identical twins.

The sample comprised memory (CD45RO+) T cells sorted from blood. All receptors come from a woman aged 18-30 years in good health.

This clonotype was found a few times. V usage is TRBV15 and J usage is TRBJ1-1, with 11 positions matching TRBD1. Germline loops: CDR1 LNHNV, CDR2 YYDKDF (reference sequence). V lost 0 bases to trimming and J lost 4 bases; unmatched junction nucleotides: 4. The CDR3 loop spans 16 amino acids. CDR3 sequence: CATSRDLGTGGTEAFF. CDR3 nucleotide sequence: TGTGCCACCAGCAGAGATCTCGGGACAGGGGGCACTGAAGCTTTCTTT.

There are a few counts of this clonotype. The CDR3 DNA reads as TGCGCCAGCAGCTTGTTAGGACAGTACACCGGGGAGCTGTTTTTT. Its protein product is CASSLLGQYTGELFF. The chain recombines TRBV5-1 with TRBJ2-2, with D perhaps TRBD1 (6 bases). The CDR3 totals 15 residues. Germline lookup yields CDR1 SGHRS and CDR2 YFSETQ. V gave up 1 base and J gave up 3 bases, with 10 bases separating them.

This clonotype was recorded at least ten times. The chain employs TRBV7-9 and TRBJ2-7, with D perhaps TRBD2 (5 bases). This CDR3 has 16 amino acids. V lost 3 bases and J lost 3, with 18 bases in between. Germline V lookup: CDR1 SEHNR, CDR2 FQNEAQ (reference sequence). CDR3 protein: CASSFPPEGKNYEQYF. CDR3 nucleotide sequence: TGTGCCAGCAGCTTCCCCCCCGAGGGAAAAAACTACGAGCAGTACTTC.

The table lists this clonotype with many counts. The chain links TRBV7-3 to TRBJ1-1; tentative D call: TRBD1 (5 bases). The CDR3 sequence is 13 residues long. Deletions cut 4 bases from V and 11 bases from J, with 17 bases between. Germline V gene data show CDR1 as SGHTA and CDR2 as FQGTGA. DNA of the CDR3: TGTGCCAGCAGCTCCGGGACTGGGGGGACTGCTTTCTTT. Its protein is CASSSGTGGTAFF.

CDR3 in DNA: TGTGCCAGCTCGTTGGCAGAATACAATGAGCAGTTCTTC. As protein: CASSLAEYNEQFF. This chain links TRBV6-1 with TRBJ2-1; no reliable D call. There are 13 residues in the CDR3. The V end lost 8 bases, the J end lost 4 bases, and 12 bases lay between the germline ends. Per the germline V gene, CDR1 is MNHNS and CDR2 is SASEGT.

This chain uses TRBV6-2 or TRBV6-3 with TRBJ2-6; either TRBD1 or TRBD2 may fit D (5 bases each). CDR1 and CDR2 from the germline V gene are MNHEY and SVGEGT. CDR3 length: 20 amino acids. V shed 0 bases and J shed 0 bases, with 18 bases lying between them. The CDR3 spells CASSYSPGRPQSSGANVLTF. The CDR3 DNA is TGTGCCAGCAGTTACTCACCGGGACGCCCTCAAAGCTCTGGGGCCAACGTCCTGACTTTC.

This sequence joins TRBV15 and TRBJ2-7; 7 bases match TRBD1. CDR1 and CDR2 from the germline V gene are LNHNV and YYDKDF (reference sequence). The V segment lost 3 bases and the J segment 2 bases; nucleotides outside the gene matches: 7. This CDR3 region has 15 residues. The CDR3 protein is CATSRNLGQPYEQYF. CDR3 sequence (DNA): TGTGCCACCAGCAGGAATTTGGGACAGCCCTACGAGCAGTACTTC.

A remark on this clonotype: Its ends do not fully match the called genes, so a read error is possible. The V and J genes are TRBV29-1 and TRBJ2-6; D is ambiguous. The CDR3 length is 16 residues. CDR1 and CDR2 (germline): SQVTM, ANQGSEA. This CDR3 is CGVEVKYGYGANVLTF. In DNA, the CDR3 is TGCGGCGTTGAGGTTAAGTACGGGTACGGGGCCAACGTCCTGACTTTC.

The chain combines TRBV5-1 with TRBJ2-6; 9 bases map to TRBD2. CDR1 is SGHRS and CDR2 is YFSETQ in the germline V gene. CDR3 length: 18 residues. J gave up 0 bases and V 3 bases, and 7 bases lay outside the gene matches. The DNA of the CDR3 is TGCGCCAGCAGCTCCGGCTTTAGCGGGGGCTCTGGGGCCAACGTCCTGACTTTC. As protein: CASSSGFSGGSGANVLTF.

The chain carries TRBV4-3 and TRBJ1-2; D unresolved. The CDR3 totals 14 residues. CDR1 is LGHNA, CDR2 YSLEER, per germline. V shed 3 bases and J shed 4 bases, with 12 bases lying between them. The CDR3 here is CASSHERVGYGYTF. The CDR3 DNA follows: TGCGCCAGCAGCCACGAGAGGGTAGGCTATGGCTACACCTTC.

The DNA of the CDR3 is TGTGCCAGCAGCGTCGGCAGCACCTACAATGAGCAGTTCTTC. Translating it yields CASSVGSTYNEQFF. The chain has TRBV9 and TRBJ2-1; D is uncertain. Germline-derived CDR1 and CDR2 are SGDLS and YYNGEE. Trimming shortened V by 2 bases and J by 2 bases, and 8 bases separated the two germline ends. CDR3 length: 14 amino acids.

The chain couples TRBV6-4 to TRBJ1-5; the D is unclear. This CDR3 spans 13 amino acids. Germline V gene data show CDR1 as MRHNA and CDR2 as SNTAGT. V lost 2 bases and J lost 7, with 9 bases in between. CDR3: CASSDRVGQPQHF. The DNA for the CDR3 is TGTGCCAGCAGTGACCGGGTGGGGCAGCCCCAGCATTTT.

The table lists this clonotype with a few counts. The chain links TRBV24-1 to TRBJ2-2; D may match TRBD1 or TRBD2 (5 bases each). V was pared by 4 bases and J by 5 bases, with 16 bases between. The germline CDR1 and CDR2 sequences are KGHDR and SFDVKD. This CDR3 spans 16 amino acids. Written as DNA, the CDR3 is TGTGCCACCAGTGACCCCGGTCCAGGGAGAACCGGGGAGCTGTTTTTT. Translated: CATSDPGPGRTGELFF.